Listed here are 27 T cell receptor beta chains from one sample, sequenced in a study of cytomegalovirus exposure and HLA in healthy donors. PCR used 60 Vbeta primers and 13 Jbeta primers. TCRdb's copy holds only in-frame clones and misses some; the assay was immunoSEQ multiplex PCR. The sample holds 130,000 to 150,000 clones, around 77% seen once. The sequenced sample was PBMCs. Source of these receptors: a woman in her forties in good health and CMV-seropositive.

V is TRBV14 and J is TRBJ2-7, with D unresolved. Between the trimmed V and J ends, which lost 7 bases and 9 bases, there was a span of 19 bases. Germline loops: CDR1 SGHDN, CDR2 FVKESK. The CDR3 sequence is 13 residues long. CDR3 loop: CASNTAPGSGQYF. The CDR3 DNA reads as TGTGCCAGCAACACCGCCCCCGGGTCGGGGCAGTACTTC.

In regard to this clone: Different DNA sequences within this sample yield the same CDR3. V gene TRBV6-1 combines with J gene TRBJ2-1; 7 positions match TRBD2. This CDR3 has 11 amino acids. CDR1 and CDR2 from the germline V gene are MNHNS and SASEGT. V trimming: 1 base; J trimming: 13 bases; junction bases outside the gene matches: 1. The CDR3 DNA sequence: TGTGCCAGCAGTGAAGTGGGACTACAGTTCTTC. It encodes CASSEVGLQFF.

V is TRBV6-6 and J is TRBJ1-2; D not certain. Germline V gene lookup returns CDR1 MNHNY and CDR2 SVGAGI (reference sequence). V lost 0 bases to trimming and J lost 8 bases, with 10 bases between them. CDR3 length equals 13 residues. This CDR3 is CASSYSQELGYTF. DNA for the CDR3: TGTGCCAGCAGTTACTCCCAGGAACTCGGCTACACCTTC.

The rearrangement links TRBV9 to TRBJ1-5; 8 bases match TRBD1. CDR1 and CDR2 from the germline V gene are SGDLS and YYNGEE. The CDR3 contains 14 residues. With 5 bases clipped from V and 1 base from J, the junction kept 2 bases outside the gene matches. Here the CDR3 reads CASSRTGSNQPQHF. CDR3 DNA: TGTGCCAGCAGTAGGACAGGGAGCAATCAGCCCCAGCATTTT.

The chain uses TRBV6-5 and TRBJ2-7, with 9 positions matching TRBD2. CDR3 size: 15 residues. In germline, CDR1 is MNHEY, CDR2 SVGAGI. V lost 7 bases, J lost 1 base, and 8 bases stayed unmatched. Here the CDR3 DNA reads TGTGCCAGCACTTTCGCTAGCGGGGCTTCCTACGAGCAGTACTTC. Its translation: CASTFASGASYEQYF.

This chain uses TRBV27 with TRBJ1-1; D call uncertain. Per germline, CDR1 MNHEY and CDR2 SMNVEV (reference sequence). This CDR3 spans 13 amino acids. V shed 2 bases and J shed 1 base, with 5 bases lying between them. CDR3 sequence: CASSLTSNTEAFF. In DNA form, the CDR3 reads TGTGCCAGCAGTTTAACTTCGAACACTGAAGCTTTCTTT.

This chain links TRBV14 with TRBJ1-2, with D unclear. This CDR3 is 13 amino acids long. Trimming took 1 base from V and 7 from J, leaving 10 bases between them. Germline-derived CDR1 and CDR2 are SGHDN and FVKESK. The DNA for the CDR3 is TGTGCCAGCAGCCAAGCTGAACGGGTTGGCTACACCTTC. Translated, it gives CASSQAERVGYTF.

The J gene is TRBJ2-7, the V gene TRBV28, with 8 bases identical to TRBD1. CDR3 size: 15 residues. Germline V gene data show CDR1 as MDHEN and CDR2 as SYDVKM. With V trimmed by 5 bases and J by 5 bases, 11 bases remained unmatched. The CDR3 bases are TGTGCCAGCAGTACCGCGGACAGGGTGGCCCACGAGCAGTACTTC. Translating gives CASSTADRVAHEQYF.

The chain links TRBV2 to TRBJ1-3; a possible D gene is TRBD1 (6 bases). There are 15 residues in the CDR3. V lost 8 bases to trimming and J lost 0 bases, with 14 bases between them. The germline V gene has CDR1 SNHLY and CDR2 FYNNEI. Written as DNA, the CDR3 is TGTGCCAGCCTGGGGGGGGCCCGCTCTGGAAACACCATATATTTT. Its protein is CASLGGARSGNTIYF.

The rearrangement uses TRBV6-6 and TRBJ1-6; the D is unclear. The CDR3 contains 13 residues. Looked up from germline, CDR1 is MNHNY and CDR2 is SVGAGI (reference sequence). Trimming left V 0 bases short and J 7 bases short, with 4 bases between. The CDR3: CASSYSRNSPLHF. The CDR3 nucleotides are TGTGCCAGCAGTTACTCGCGAAATTCACCCCTCCACTTT.

The genes are TRBV5-1 and TRBJ2-3; possible D gene TRBD2, 6 bases. Trimming shortened V by 0 bases and J by 4 bases, and 15 bases separated the two germline ends. This CDR3 has 16 amino acids. Germline V gene sequence: CDR1 SGHRS, CDR2 YFSETQ. The CDR3 reads CASSLAASAGPDTQYF. The CDR3 nucleotides are TGCGCCAGCAGCTTGGCGGCTAGCGCTGGTCCAGATACGCAGTATTTT.

This clone was observed once. This chain connects TRBV4-2 to TRBJ1-1; D is unclear. V lost 1 base to trimming and J lost 1 base, with 7 bases between them. Germline CDR1 reads LGHNA; CDR2 reads YNFKEQ. The CDR3 length is 14 residues. CDR3 DNA: TGTGCCAGCAGCCAAGTCCCGGGGAACACTGAAGCTTTCTTT. The encoded protein is CASSQVPGNTEAFF.

V usage is TRBV9 and J usage is TRBJ2-1; 9 bases are a match to TRBD2. Trimming took 0 bases from V and 7 from J; bases not matched to a gene: 8. Germline V lookup: CDR1 SGDLS, CDR2 YYNGEE. The CDR3 consists of 16 residues. CDR3 region: CASSVDGAGGINEQFF. The CDR3 region has the DNA TGTGCCAGCAGCGTAGACGGAGCGGGGGGCATTAATGAGCAGTTCTTC.

This clone was counted once. J is TRBJ2-2 and V is TRBV6-1, with 7 bases matching TRBD2. The CDR3 has 14 amino acids. Looked up from germline, CDR1 is MNHNS and CDR2 is SASEGT. V dropped 8 bases and J dropped 0; count of bases not matched to a gene: 3. The CDR3 nucleotides are TGTGCCAGCTGGGGGGGAGCGAACACCGGGGAGCTGTTTTTT. Encoded protein: CASWGGANTGELFF.

The V call is TRBV7-9, the J call TRBJ1-5; 9 bases are a match to TRBD1. This CDR3 spans 16 amino acids. The ends lost 10 bases at V and 0 bases at J; junction bases unmatched: 10. Germline V lookup: CDR1 SEHNR, CDR2 FQNEAQ (reference sequence). In DNA form, the CDR3 reads TGTGCCACCCTAAGGTGGACAGGGGATAGCAATCAGCCCCAGCATTTT. Amino acids: CATLRWTGDSNQPQHF.

The J gene is TRBJ2-1, the V gene TRBV5-1; 15 bases map to TRBD2. The CDR3 contains 16 residues. Germline V lookup: CDR1 SGHRS, CDR2 YFSETQ. The junction had 7 bases not matched to a gene; V was cut back by 4 bases and J by 8 bases. The CDR3 region is CASSVGLAGGSDEQFF. For the CDR3, the DNA is TGCGCCAGCAGCGTAGGACTAGCGGGGGGGTCCGATGAGCAGTTCTTC.

V usage is TRBV11-2 and J usage is TRBJ2-7; 7 nucleotides match TRBD1. CDR3 size: 13 residues. The germline gives CDR1 SGHAT, CDR2 FQNNGV. V shed 4 bases and J 4 bases; nucleotides not matched to a gene: 4. CDR3 nucleotide sequence: TGTGCCAGCAGCTCCGGGACAGTTTACGAGCAGTACTTC. Its translation is CASSSGTVYEQYF. The full variable domain, with the rest looked up from reference TRBV11-2 and TRBJ2-7, is EAGVAQSPRYKIIEKRQSVAFWCNPISGHATLYWYQQILGQGPKLLIQFQNNGVVDDSQLPKDRFSAERLKGVDSTLKIQPAKLEDSAVYLCASSSGTVYEQYFGPGTRLTVT.

The rearrangement uses TRBV2 and TRBJ2-3; the D gene is possibly TRBD2 (5 bases). Trimming removed 10 bases at V and 2 bases at J, with 22 bases between. This CDR3 spans 16 amino acids. Germline CDR1 is SNHLY and CDR2 is FYNNEI. CDR3 amino acids: CATPRVGPFPTDTQYF. For the CDR3, the DNA is TGTGCCACCCCGAGGGTGGGTCCCTTCCCCACAGATACGCAGTATTTT.

V gene TRBV5-6 combines with J gene TRBJ2-3, with D unresolved. Germline CDR1 reads SGHDT; CDR2 reads YYEEEE. The CDR3 has 14 amino acids. V shed 2 bases and J shed 7 bases, with 14 bases lying between them. CDR3 in amino acids: CASSFSTVFNTQYF. The CDR3 coding sequence is TGTGCCAGCAGCTTCAGTACAGTCTTTAATACGCAGTATTTT.

J is TRBJ1-4 and V is TRBV2; D is possibly TRBD1 (5 bases). Trimming pared 7 bases from V and 1 base from J, leaving 22 bases between. The CDR3 loop spans 18 amino acids. The V gene's germline CDR1 is SNHLY and CDR2 FYNNEI. The CDR3 sequence: CASTFTGALRVTNEKLFF. The CDR3, as DNA: TGTGCCAGCACCTTCACTGGGGCACTAAGAGTAACTAATGAAAAACTGTTTTTT.

The V and J genes are TRBV2 and TRBJ1-4; TRBD1 matches at 7 bases. V shed 6 bases and J 4 bases; nucleotides not matched to a gene: 14. From germline, CDR1 is SNHLY and CDR2 FYNNEI. The CDR3 covers 17 residues. The CDR3 sequence is CASSGGLTGTVNEKLFF. The DNA of the CDR3 is TGTGCCAGCAGCGGGGGACTGACCGGGACAGTTAATGAAAAACTGTTTTTT. Full variable domain (missing parts from reference TRBV2 and TRBJ1-4): EPEVTQTPSHQVTQMGQEVILRCVPISNHLYFYWYRQILGQKVEFLVSFYNNEISEKSEIFDDQFSVERPDGSNFTLKIRSTKLEDSAMYFCASSGGLTGTVNEKLFFGSGTQLSVL.

V and J are TRBV28 and TRBJ1-6; D gene ambiguous. Per the germline V gene, CDR1 is MDHEN and CDR2 is SYDVKM. V lost 3 bases and J 8 bases, leaving 11 bases between the germline ends. This CDR3 has 14 residues. The CDR3 nucleotides read TGTGCCAGCAGTTTTATCGGGGATGATTCACCCCTCCACTTT. This gives the protein CASSFIGDDSPLHF.

This rearrangement joins TRBV7-3 to TRBJ2-5, with 7 positions matching TRBD2. Trimming removed 6 bases from V and 4 bases from J; junction bases left unmatched: 8. Looked up from germline, CDR1 is SGHTA and CDR2 is FQGTGA. The CDR3 covers 14 residues. This chain's CDR3 is CASSPGGGIETQYF. The DNA of the CDR3 is TGTGCCAGCAGTCCGGGGGGAGGCATAGAGACCCAGTACTTC.

This chain connects TRBV28 to TRBJ2-5; D might be TRBD1 (6 bases). The J call could be wrong; TRBJ2-7 is a better fit for the DNA end. Germline V lookup: CDR1 MDHEN, CDR2 SYDVKM. This CDR3 spans 14 amino acids. The CDR3 loop is CASSLGDRPGEQYF. The DNA for the CDR3 is TGTGCCAGCAGTTTAGGCGACAGGCCAGGCGAGCAGTACTTC.

This clone has just one count. V is TRBV6-5 and J is TRBJ1-1; D is unresolved. Trimming stripped 0 bases from V and 0 bases from J, with 8 bases between. The CDR3 length is 15 residues. Germline CDR1 and CDR2: MNHEY and SVGAGI. The CDR3: CASSYSKQLNTEAFF. The CDR3 DNA follows: TGTGCCAGCAGTTACTCGAAACAGCTGAACACTGAAGCTTTCTTT.

V usage is TRBV15 and J usage is TRBJ2-3; D remains unclear. The CDR3 contains 14 residues. Trimming removed 0 bases at V and 4 bases at J, with 8 bases between. CDR1 and CDR2 (germline): LNHNV, YYDKDF (reference sequence). CDR3 nucleotide sequence: TGTGCCACCAGCAGAGATAGTATCCCAGATACGCAGTATTTT. Its protein product is CATSRDSIPDTQYF.

This chain connects TRBV20-1 to TRBJ2-3, with D unclear. The CDR3 runs to 11 residues. CDR1 and CDR2 from the germline V gene are DFQATT and SNEGSKA (reference sequence). Trimming cost V 6 bases and J 4 bases, with 8 bases left between them. CDR3 loop: CSAIRADTQYF. CDR3 DNA sequence: TGCAGTGCGATAAGAGCAGATACGCAGTATTTT.